The text below deals with one TCR beta chain. Antigen specificity is unknown. This sample was taken from a study of response to subunit inactivated influenza vaccine. This CDR3 spans 15 amino acids. Trimming took 7 bases from V and 1 from J, leaving 15 bases between them. Study-wide results and limits: Authors suggested few new T cells are recruited by each seasonal influenza vaccination.

MiXCR, run by TCRdb on the RT-PCR reads, gives a single entry per CDR3 protein. The sample carries around 570,000 distinct CDR3 sequences, approximately 7.6% recorded once. This chain joins TRBV12-3 or TRBV12-4 and TRBJ2-3, with a possible D match to TRBD1 (5 bases). The sequence derives from a man in his fifties or sixties who received an inactivated influenza vaccine. The sample in question was PBMCs from blood, obtained around 25 months after vaccination. The CDR3, as DNA: TGTGCCAGCACCCGCTGGGGCGTTGGCACAGATACGCAGTATTTT. Encoded protein: CASTRWGVGTDTQYF.